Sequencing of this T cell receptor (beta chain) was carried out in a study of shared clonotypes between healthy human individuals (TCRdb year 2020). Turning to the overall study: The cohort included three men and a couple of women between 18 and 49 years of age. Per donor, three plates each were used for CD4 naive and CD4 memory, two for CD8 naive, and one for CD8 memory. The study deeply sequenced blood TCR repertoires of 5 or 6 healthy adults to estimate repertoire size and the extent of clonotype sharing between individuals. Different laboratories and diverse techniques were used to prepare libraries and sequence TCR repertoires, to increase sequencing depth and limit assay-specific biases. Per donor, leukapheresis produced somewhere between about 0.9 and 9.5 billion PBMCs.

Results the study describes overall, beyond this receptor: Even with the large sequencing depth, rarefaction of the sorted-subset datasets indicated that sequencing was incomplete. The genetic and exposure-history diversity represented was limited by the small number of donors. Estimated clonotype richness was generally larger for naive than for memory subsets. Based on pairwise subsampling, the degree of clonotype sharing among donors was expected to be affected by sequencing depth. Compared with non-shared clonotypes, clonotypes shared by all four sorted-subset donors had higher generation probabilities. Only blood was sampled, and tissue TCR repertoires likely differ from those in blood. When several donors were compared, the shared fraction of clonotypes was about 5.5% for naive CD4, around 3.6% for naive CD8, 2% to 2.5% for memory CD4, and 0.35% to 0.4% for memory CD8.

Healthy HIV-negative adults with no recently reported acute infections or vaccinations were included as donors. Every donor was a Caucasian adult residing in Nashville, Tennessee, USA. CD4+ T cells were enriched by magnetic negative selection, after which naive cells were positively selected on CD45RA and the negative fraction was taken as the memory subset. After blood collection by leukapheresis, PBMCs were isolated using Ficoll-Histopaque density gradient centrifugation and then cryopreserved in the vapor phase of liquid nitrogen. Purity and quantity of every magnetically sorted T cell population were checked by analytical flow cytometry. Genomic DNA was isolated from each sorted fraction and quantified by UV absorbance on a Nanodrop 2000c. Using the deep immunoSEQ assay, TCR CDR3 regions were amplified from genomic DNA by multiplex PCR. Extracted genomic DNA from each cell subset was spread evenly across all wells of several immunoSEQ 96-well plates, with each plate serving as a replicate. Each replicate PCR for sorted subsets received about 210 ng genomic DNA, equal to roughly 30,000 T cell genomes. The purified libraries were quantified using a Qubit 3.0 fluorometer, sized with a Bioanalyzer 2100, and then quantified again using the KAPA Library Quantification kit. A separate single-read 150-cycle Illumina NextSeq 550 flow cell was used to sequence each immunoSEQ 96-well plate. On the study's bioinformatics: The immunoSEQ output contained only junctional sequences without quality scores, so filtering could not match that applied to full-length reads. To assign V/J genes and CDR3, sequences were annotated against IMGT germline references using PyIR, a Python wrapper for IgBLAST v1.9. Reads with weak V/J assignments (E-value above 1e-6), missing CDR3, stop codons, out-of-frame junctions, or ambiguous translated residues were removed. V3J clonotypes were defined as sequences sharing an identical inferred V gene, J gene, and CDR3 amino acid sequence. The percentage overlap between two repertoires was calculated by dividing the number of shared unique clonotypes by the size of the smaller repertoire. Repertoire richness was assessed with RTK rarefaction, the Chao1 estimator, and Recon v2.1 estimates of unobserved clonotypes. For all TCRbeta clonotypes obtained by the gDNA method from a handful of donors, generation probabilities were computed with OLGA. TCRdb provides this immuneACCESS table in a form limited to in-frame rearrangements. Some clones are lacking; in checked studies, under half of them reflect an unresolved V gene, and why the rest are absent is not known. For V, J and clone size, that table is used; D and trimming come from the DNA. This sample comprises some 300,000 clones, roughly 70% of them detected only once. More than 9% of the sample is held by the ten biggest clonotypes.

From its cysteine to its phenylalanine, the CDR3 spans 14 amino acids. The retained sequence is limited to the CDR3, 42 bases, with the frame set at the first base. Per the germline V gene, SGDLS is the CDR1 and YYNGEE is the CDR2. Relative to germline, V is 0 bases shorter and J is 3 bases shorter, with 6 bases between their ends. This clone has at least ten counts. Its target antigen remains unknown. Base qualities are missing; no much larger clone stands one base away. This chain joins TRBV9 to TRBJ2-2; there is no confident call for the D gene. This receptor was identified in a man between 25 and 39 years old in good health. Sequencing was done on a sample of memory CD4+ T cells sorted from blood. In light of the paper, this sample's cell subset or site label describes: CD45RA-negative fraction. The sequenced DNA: TGTGCCAGCAGCGTAGTTTGGCACACCGGGGAGCTGTTTTTT. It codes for CASSVVWHTGELFF. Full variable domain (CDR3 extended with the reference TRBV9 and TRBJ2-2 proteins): DSGVTQTPKHLITATGQRVTLRCSPRSGDLSVYWYQQSLDQGLQFLIQYYNGEERAKGNILERFSAQQFPDLHSELNLSSLELGDSALYFCASSVVWHTGELFFGEGSRLTVL.